This T cell receptor (beta chain) is drawn from a study of OX40 agonist ivuxolimab in advanced cancers. Deletions cut 5 bases from V and 9 bases from J, with 14 bases between. There are 14 residues in the CDR3. The V gene's germline CDR1 is MNHNY and CDR2 SVGAGI (reference sequence). This clone showed up just a few times. Assay used: immunoSEQ multiplex PCR; TCRdb lists only in-frame clones, some missing. The sample has about 51,000 clones, around 73% seen once. This TCR came from an adult with an advanced solid tumor such as melanoma, head and neck, liver or kidney cancer. Sequencing was performed on CD4+ or CD8+ T cells sorted from blood, taken in a trial of the OX40 agonist ivuxolimab. This sequence joins TRBV6-6 and TRBJ1-6; D not certain. CDR3 region: CASSLRAMGSPLHF. The DNA of the CDR3 is TGTGCCAGCAGTCTCCGGGCGATGGGTTCACCCCTCCACTTT.